Included here is one T cell receptor (beta chain) sequence, with context. The antigen remains undetermined. The data stem from a study of CD8 T cells in ankylosing spondylitis. Study outcomes and limitations: Peripheral blood held disease-linked clones only at relatively low frequency, and these were CD8+. Blood of patients with ankylosing spondylitis appeared to be characterized by a TCR beta motif of eight highly homologous variants. The clones that were linked to disease were reported to be significantly enriched in matched synovial fluid samples from ankylosing spondylitis patients.

In germline, CDR1 is SGHTA, CDR2 FQGNSA. The CDR3 covers 15 residues. V lost 1 base to trimming and J lost 4 bases; unmatched junction nucleotides: 3. TCRdb itself ran the 5' RACE reads through MiXCR, one entry per CDR3 protein. This table holds 150,000 to 200,000 distinct CDR3 sequences, roughly 13% found once. V gene TRBV7-2 combines with J gene TRBJ2-2; 7 bases align to TRBD1. The material sequenced was blood, either unsorted or a sorted T cell fraction (not recorded which). The receptor's source is a female donor with ankylosing spondylitis or in good health (not recorded which). The CDR3 loop is CASSLVTGTTGELFF. The CDR3, as DNA: TGTGCCAGCAGCTTAGTGACAGGGACCACCGGGGAGCTGTTTTTT.